This note documents a single TCR beta chain sequence. The antigen is unknown. PCR employed 60 Vbeta and 13 Jbeta primers. Sequencing used immunoSEQ multiplex PCR; TCRdb keeps in-frame clones, though not all of them. The sample totals some 96,000 clones. The data stem from a study of cytomegalovirus exposure and HLA in healthy donors. Broader study findings: A later analysis linked a missense DCLRE1C variant to TCR beta V- and J-gene trimming. When a later analysis was performed, an Asian-associated ancestry cluster reportedly had fewer N-insertions than the 666-donor mean. Links to common viral pathogens appeared, in a later analysis, for several of the most significant clusters. In an earlier analysis, most TCR beta V segments were productive about 87% or about 30% of the time.

The CDR3 has 14 residues. Trimming at V came to 9 bases and at J to 1 base, leaving 3 bases not matched to a gene. CDR1 and CDR2 (germline): WSHSY, SAAADI. Sequencing was carried out using PBMCs. This clonotype originated in a woman in her twenties or thirties in good health and CMV-seronegative. V gene TRBV10-2 combines with J gene TRBJ2-3, with 11 positions matching TRBD1. CDR3 amino acids: CASLGQGGTDTQYF. The CDR3 bases are TGCGCCAGTCTGGGACAGGGGGGCACAGATACGCAGTATTTT.